This T cell receptor beta chain appears in the sequencing data of a study of shared clonotypes between healthy human individuals. Each PCR replicate run on unsorted PBMC took in 300 to 350 ng DNA, around 30,000 T cell genomes. The table came from immunoSEQ multiplex PCR; TCRdb's copy has only in-frame clones and leaves some out. There are about 490,000 clones in the sample; around 73% occur only once, and around 12% lies in the top ten. This clonotype was obtained from a woman in her forties in good health. Some clones in this sample may be carry-over from other donors' samples. Material: PBMCs.

The CDR3 sequence is CASSLGLAVGELFF. The CDR3 DNA follows: TGTGCCAGCAGCTTAGGACTCGCCGTCGGGGAGCTGTTTTTT. This sequence joins TRBV7-6 and TRBJ2-2; D is uncertain. Germline CDR1 reads SGHVS; CDR2 reads FNYEAQ. The V end was cut by 1 base, the J end by 7 bases, with 10 bases between. This CDR3 comprises 14 residues.